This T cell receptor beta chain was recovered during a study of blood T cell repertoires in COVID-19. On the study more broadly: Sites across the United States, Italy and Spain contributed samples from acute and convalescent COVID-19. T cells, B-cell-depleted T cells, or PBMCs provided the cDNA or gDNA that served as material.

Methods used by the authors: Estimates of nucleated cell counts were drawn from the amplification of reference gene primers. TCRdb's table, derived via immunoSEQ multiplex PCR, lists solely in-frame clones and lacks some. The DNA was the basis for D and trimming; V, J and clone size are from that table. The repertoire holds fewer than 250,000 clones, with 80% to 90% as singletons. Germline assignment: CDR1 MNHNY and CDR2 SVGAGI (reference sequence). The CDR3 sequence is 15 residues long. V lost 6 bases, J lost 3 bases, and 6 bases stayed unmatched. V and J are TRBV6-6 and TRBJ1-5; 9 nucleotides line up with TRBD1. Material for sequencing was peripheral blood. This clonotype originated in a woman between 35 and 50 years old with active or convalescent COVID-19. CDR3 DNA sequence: TGTGCCAGCAGCTCGGGACAGGGAAACAATCAGCCCCAGCATTTT. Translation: CASSSGQGNNQPQHF.